This T cell receptor (beta chain) was recorded in a study of blood T cell repertoires in COVID-19. Study background: Sample material is recorded as cDNA or gDNA derived from T cells, B-cell-depleted T cells, or PBMCs.

Under the authors' procedure: Estimation of nucleated cell counts relied on the amplification of reference gene primers. Data came from immunoSEQ multiplex PCR; TCRdb stores just in-frame clones and leaves some out. The DNA gave D and trimming, while V, J and clone size come from that table. This table has about 270,000 clones, 86% appearing once. Germline values: CDR1 GTSNPN, CDR2 SVGIG (reference sequence). Trimming left V 4 bases short and J 11 bases short, with 14 bases between. The CDR3 sequence is 11 residues long. The chain couples TRBV30 to TRBJ1-1; D is unresolved. The material sequenced was peripheral blood. This clonotype originated in a man aged 35-49 years with active or convalescent COVID-19. The CDR3 region has the DNA TGTGCCTGGAACCCCGACGGGAACGCTTTCTTT. It encodes CAWNPDGNAFF.